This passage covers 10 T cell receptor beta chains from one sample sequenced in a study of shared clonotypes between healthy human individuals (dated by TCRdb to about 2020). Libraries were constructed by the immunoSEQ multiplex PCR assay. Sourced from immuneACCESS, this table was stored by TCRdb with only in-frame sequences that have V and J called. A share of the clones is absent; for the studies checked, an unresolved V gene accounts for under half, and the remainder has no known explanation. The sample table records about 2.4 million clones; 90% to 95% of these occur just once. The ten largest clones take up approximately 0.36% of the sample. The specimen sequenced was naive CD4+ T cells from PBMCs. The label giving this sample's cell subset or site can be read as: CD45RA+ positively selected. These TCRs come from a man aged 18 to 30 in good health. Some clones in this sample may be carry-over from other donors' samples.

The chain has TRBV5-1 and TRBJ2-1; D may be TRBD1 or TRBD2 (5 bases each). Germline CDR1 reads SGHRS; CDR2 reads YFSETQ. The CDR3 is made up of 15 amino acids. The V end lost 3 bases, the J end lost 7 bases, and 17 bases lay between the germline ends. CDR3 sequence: CASSSNAGTSNEQFF. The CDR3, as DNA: TGCGCCAGCAGCTCGAACGCCGGGACCTCGAATGAGCAGTTCTTC. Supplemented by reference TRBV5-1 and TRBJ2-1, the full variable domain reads KAGVTQTPRYLIKTRGQQVTLSCSPISGHRSVSWYQQTPGQGLQFLFEYFSETQRNKGNFPGRFSGRQFSNSRSEMNVSTLELGDSALYLCASSSNAGTSNEQFFGPGTRLTVL.

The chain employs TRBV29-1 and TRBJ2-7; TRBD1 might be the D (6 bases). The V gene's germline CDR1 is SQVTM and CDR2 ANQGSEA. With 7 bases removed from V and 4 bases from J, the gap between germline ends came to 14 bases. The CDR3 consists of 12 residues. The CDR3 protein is CSGGRTAYEQYF. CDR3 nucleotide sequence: TGCAGCGGAGGAAGGACAGCATACGAGCAGTACTTC.

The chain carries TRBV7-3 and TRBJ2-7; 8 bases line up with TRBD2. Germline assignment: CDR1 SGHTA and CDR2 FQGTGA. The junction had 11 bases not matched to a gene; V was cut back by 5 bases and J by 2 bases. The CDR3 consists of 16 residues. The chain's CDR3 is CASSPDATSGAYEQYF. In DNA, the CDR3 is TGTGCCAGCAGCCCTGACGCCACTAGCGGAGCCTACGAGCAGTACTTC.

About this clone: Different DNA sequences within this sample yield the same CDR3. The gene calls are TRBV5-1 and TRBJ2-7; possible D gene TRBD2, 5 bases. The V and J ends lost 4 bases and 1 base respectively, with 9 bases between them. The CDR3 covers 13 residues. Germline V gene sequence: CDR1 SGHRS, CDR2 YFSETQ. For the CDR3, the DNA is TGCGCCAGCAGCCCGGGGTTTTCCTACGAGCAGTACTTC. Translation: CASSPGFSYEQYF.

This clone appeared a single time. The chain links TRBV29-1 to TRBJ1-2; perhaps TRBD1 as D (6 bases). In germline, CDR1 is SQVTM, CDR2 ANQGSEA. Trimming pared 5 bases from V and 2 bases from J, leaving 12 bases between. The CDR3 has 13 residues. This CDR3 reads CSVMTGQNYGYTF. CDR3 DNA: TGCAGCGTTATGACAGGACAGAACTATGGCTACACCTTC.

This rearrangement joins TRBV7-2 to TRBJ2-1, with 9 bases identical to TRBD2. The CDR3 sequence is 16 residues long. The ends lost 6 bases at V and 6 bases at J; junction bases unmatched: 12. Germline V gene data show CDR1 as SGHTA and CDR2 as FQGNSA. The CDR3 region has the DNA TGTGCCAGCAGACTAACGGGCGGGAGGGCCCTCAATGAGCAGTTCTTC. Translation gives CASRLTGGRALNEQFF. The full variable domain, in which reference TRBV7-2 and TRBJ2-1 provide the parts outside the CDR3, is GAGVSQSPSNKVTEKGKDVELRCDPISGHTALYWYRQSLGQGLEFLIYFQGNSAPDKSGLPSDRFSAERTGGSVSTLTIQRTQQEDSAVYLCASRLTGGRALNEQFFGPGTRLTVL.

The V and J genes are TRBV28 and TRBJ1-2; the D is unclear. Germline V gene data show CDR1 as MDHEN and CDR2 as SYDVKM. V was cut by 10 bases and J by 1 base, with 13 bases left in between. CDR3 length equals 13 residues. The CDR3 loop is CATGGQINYGYTF. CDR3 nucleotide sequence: TGTGCCACGGGTGGGCAGATTAACTATGGCTACACCTTC.

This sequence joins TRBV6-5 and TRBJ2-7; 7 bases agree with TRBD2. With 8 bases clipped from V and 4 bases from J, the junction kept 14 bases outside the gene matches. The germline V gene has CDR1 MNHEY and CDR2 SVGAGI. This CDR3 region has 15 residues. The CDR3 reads CASATPASGLYEQYF. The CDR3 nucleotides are TGTGCCAGCGCCACCCCGGCTAGCGGCCTTTACGAGCAGTACTTC.

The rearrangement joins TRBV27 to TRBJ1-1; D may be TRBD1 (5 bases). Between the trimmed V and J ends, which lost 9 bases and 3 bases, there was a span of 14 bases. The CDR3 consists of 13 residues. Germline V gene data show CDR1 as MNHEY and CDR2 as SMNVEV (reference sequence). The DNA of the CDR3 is TGTGCCAGTGGAGGGGACTCTTACACTGAAGCTTTCTTT. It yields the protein CASGGDSYTEAFF.

The CDR3 region is CASSRTSGRDNEQYF. The DNA for the CDR3 is TGTGCCAGCAGCCGGACTAGCGGGAGAGATAACGAGCAGTACTTC. The chain carries TRBV7-9 and TRBJ2-7, with TRBD2 identical over 13 bases. The junction had 6 bases not matched to a gene; V was cut back by 5 bases and J by 5 bases. The CDR3 loop spans 15 amino acids. Per germline, CDR1 SEHNR and CDR2 FQNEAQ (reference sequence).